This T cell receptor (beta chain) is drawn from a study of T cell responses to AZD1222 COVID-19 vaccine. Points from the study as a whole: Dominant CD4 TCR responses targeted spike regions 160-218 and 743-854. Only a handful of AZD1222 recipients, six or seven in all, had baseline seropositivity.

Of note for this clone: Its target is not known.

Clones were sequenced by immunoSEQ multiplex PCR, and TCRdb holds only the in-frame ones, with some missing. The data contain tens of thousands of clones, around 81% of them singletons. The receptor was derived from an adult in good health. This material consisted of peripheral blood, taken on day 0 of AZD1222 vaccination.

The CDR3 sequence: CASSPGLRGEQYF. CDR3 DNA: TGTGCCAGCTCACCGGGACTCAGGGGGGAGCAGTACTTC. V gene TRBV18 combines with J gene TRBJ2-7; D is possibly TRBD1 (7 bases). V shed 3 bases and J shed 7 bases, with 13 bases lying between them. The CDR3 is 13 amino acids. The germline CDR1 and CDR2 sequences are KGHSH and LQKENI.